Listed here is a single T cell receptor (beta chain). What it binds is unknown. The CDR3 extends over 15 amino acids. The germline V gene has CDR1 LGHNA and CDR2 YSLEER. V gave up 0 bases and J gave up 5 bases, with 13 bases separating them. These data come from a study of post-analysis software for immune sequencing data. Prepared libraries of TCR beta cDNA carried unique molecular identifiers. A population of about 0.85 to 11 million T cells gave rise to 400,000 to 550,000 cDNA molecules. MiXCR, applied by TCRdb to the PCR reads, yields one record per CDR3 protein. Here the sample spans hundreds of thousands of distinct CDR3 sequences, 55% to 70% being singletons. Study-wide points: Higher frequency in patients than in controls was seen for roughly five TRBV segments, with TRBV5-6, TRBV5-1 and TRBV20-1 among them.

This chain uses TRBV4-3 with TRBJ2-5; D uncertain. Sequencing used blood. This TCR derives from a girl aged 2 to 9 with multiple sclerosis. CDR3 in amino acids: CASSQDMTSRETQYF. The CDR3 bases are TGCGCCAGCAGCCAAGATATGACCTCCCGGGAGACCCAGTACTTC.